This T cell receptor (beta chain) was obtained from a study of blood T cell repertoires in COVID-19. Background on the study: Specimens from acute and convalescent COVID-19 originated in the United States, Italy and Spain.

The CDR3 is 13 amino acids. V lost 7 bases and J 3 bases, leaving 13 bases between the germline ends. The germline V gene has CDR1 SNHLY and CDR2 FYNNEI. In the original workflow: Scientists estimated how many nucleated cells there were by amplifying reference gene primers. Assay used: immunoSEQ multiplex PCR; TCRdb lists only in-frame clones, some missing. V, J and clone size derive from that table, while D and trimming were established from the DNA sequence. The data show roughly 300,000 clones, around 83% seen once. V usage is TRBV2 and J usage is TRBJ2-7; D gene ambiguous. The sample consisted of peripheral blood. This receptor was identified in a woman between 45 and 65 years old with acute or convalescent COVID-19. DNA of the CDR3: TGTGCCAGCACCCCGAGAAGTGTCTACGAGCAGTACGTC. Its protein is CASTPRSVYEQYV.